This entry lists 32 T cell receptor beta chains sequenced from one sample in a study of blood T cell repertoires in COVID-19. Some clones are missing from TCRdb's copy, which holds only in-frame ones; the method was immunoSEQ multiplex PCR. The table shows under 300,000 clones, with approximately 86% occurring only once. The sample taken for sequencing was peripheral blood. These receptor sequences come from a woman in her seventies with COVID-19, enrolled during active disease.

This rearrangement joins TRBV5-1 to TRBJ1-2; 10 bases map to TRBD1. J was trimmed by 2 bases and V by 4 bases; bases with no gene match: 5. Germline assignment: CDR1 SGHRS and CDR2 YFSETQ. This CDR3 has 15 amino acids. The CDR3 sequence is CASSPAGQGNYGYTF. Here the CDR3 DNA reads TGCGCCAGCAGCCCTGCGGGACAGGGGAACTATGGCTACACCTTC.

The rearrangement uses TRBV21-1 and TRBJ1-6; TRBD1, the table's D call, was not compared with the DNA. TRBV21-1 is listed as a pseudogene. This CDR3 comprises 15 residues. CDR3 amino acids: CASRFQGQSLGPLHF. The CDR3 nucleotides are TGTGCCAGCAGGTTTCAGGGACAGTCGCTGGGGCCCCTCCACTTT.

Worth noting for this clone: The same CDR3 is also encoded by other DNA sequences in this sample. The chain joins TRBV5-1 to TRBJ2-1; D is unresolved. This CDR3 is built from 12 residues. Germline V gives CDR1 SGHRS, CDR2 YFSETQ. Trimming pared 3 bases from V and 2 bases from J, leaving 3 bases between. The CDR3, as DNA: TGCGCCAGCAGCTCAACCTACAATGAGCAGTTCTTC. It translates to CASSSTYNEQFF.

The V gene is TRBV7-2, the J gene TRBJ1-2, with D maybe TRBD1 (6 bases). CDR1 is SGHTA, CDR2 FQGNSA, per germline. This CDR3 region has 17 residues. V was pared by 10 bases and J by 0 bases, with 24 bases between. CDR3 region: CATRTRLWGQSNYGYTF. In nucleotides, the CDR3 is TGTGCCACCAGGACGCGGTTGTGGGGGCAGTCTAACTATGGCTACACCTTC.

V gene TRBV19 combines with J gene TRBJ1-2, with a tentative D call TRBD1 (6 bases). V lost 5 bases and J 4 bases, leaving 17 bases between the germline ends. Germline CDR1 is LNHDA and CDR2 is SQIVND (reference sequence). The CDR3 contains 15 residues. The CDR3 loop is CASSESTGSGYGYTF. The CDR3 nucleotides are TGTGCCAGTAGTGAATCGACAGGTTCGGGCTATGGCTACACCTTC.

This chain connects TRBV27 to TRBJ1-6; 7 nucleotides agree with TRBD1. V was pared by 3 bases and J by 7 bases, with 6 bases of the junction left unmatched. Germline-derived CDR1 and CDR2 are MNHEY and SMNVEV (reference sequence). The CDR3 is 15 residues long. The chain's CDR3 is CASSFLSTGNSPLHF. DNA for the CDR3: TGTGCCAGCAGTTTCCTGTCGACAGGGAATTCACCCCTCCACTTT.

This sequence joins TRBV4-1 and TRBJ2-3; TRBD1 matches 8 bases. CDR3 length equals 15 residues. Germline CDR1 MGHRA, CDR2 YSYEKL. Trimming took 1 base from V and 4 from J; bases not matched to a gene: 4. CDR3: CASSQGQGRADTQYF. The CDR3 bases are TGCGCCAGCAGCCAAGGACAGGGGCGAGCAGATACGCAGTATTTT.

V and J are TRBV25-1 and TRBJ1-2; D is possibly TRBD1 (6 bases). V was clipped by 6 bases and J by 2 bases, with 10 bases between them. Per germline, CDR1 MGHDK and CDR2 SYGVNS. The CDR3 length is 13 residues. CDR3 nucleotides: TGTGCCAGCAGCCCTACAGGGAACTATGGCTACACCTTC. Translation: CASSPTGNYGYTF.

This clone occurred many times. V gene TRBV27 combines with J gene TRBJ2-3; TRBD2 matches 7 bases. This CDR3 comprises 17 residues. J was trimmed by 2 bases and V by 4 bases; bases with no gene match: 12. The germline CDR1 and CDR2 sequences are MNHEY and SMNVEV (reference sequence). CDR3 coding DNA: TGTGCCAGCAGTTCCCCCTTCGGACTAGTAGACACAGATACGCAGTATTTT. The encoded protein is CASSSPFGLVDTDTQYF.

This chain links TRBV20-1 with TRBJ1-2; D might be TRBD1 (6 bases). Germline CDR1 reads DFQATT; CDR2 reads SNEGSKA (reference sequence). This CDR3 contains 15 residues. V was clipped by 3 bases and J by 3 bases, with 17 bases between them. CDR3 in DNA: TGCAGTGCTAGTGCTCACTCACAGGGCCACTATGGCTACACCTTC. Translated: CSASAHSQGHYGYTF.

The chain has TRBV30 and TRBJ1-2, with 9 bases identical to TRBD1. Losses at the gene ends were 5 bases for V and 4 bases for J; bases not matched to a gene: 20. Germline loops: CDR1 GTSNPN, CDR2 SVGIG (reference sequence). The CDR3 has 18 residues. Here the CDR3 reads CAWDRWGQGHFKAYGYTF. CDR3 sequence (DNA): TGTGCCTGGGATCGGTGGGGACAGGGACACTTTAAGGCCTATGGCTACACCTTC.

This clone has only one observation. The V call is TRBV6-5, the J call TRBJ2-7, with D maybe TRBD1 (5 bases). Germline V gives CDR1 MNHEY, CDR2 SVGAGI. V was cut by 2 bases and J by 4 bases, with 15 bases left in between. The CDR3 covers 15 residues. The CDR3 protein is CASSYASAQVYEQYF. CDR3 sequence (DNA): TGTGCCAGCAGTTACGCCTCCGCACAGGTTTACGAGCAGTACTTC.

V usage is TRBV7-9 and J usage is TRBJ1-3; tentative D call: TRBD1 (5 bases). Between the trimmed V and J ends, which lost 5 bases and 0 bases, there was a span of 14 bases. The CDR3 has 16 amino acids. Germline CDR1 reads SEHNR; CDR2 reads FQNEAQ (reference sequence). CDR3 DNA sequence: TGTGCCAGCAGCCCCCGCACAGGTTTCTCTGGAAACACCATATATTTT. It specifies CASSPRTGFSGNTIYF.

The chain couples TRBV11-3 to TRBJ2-3; D is possibly TRBD1 (6 bases). V lost 5 bases and J 2 bases, leaving 11 bases between the germline ends. The CDR3 runs 14 residues. Looked up from germline, CDR1 is SGHNT and CDR2 is YENEEA. The CDR3 loop reads CASSPTGFTDTQYF. Written as DNA, the CDR3 is TGTGCCAGCAGCCCGACAGGATTCACAGATACGCAGTATTTT.

The chain couples TRBV7-8 to TRBJ2-7; 13 nucleotides align to TRBD2. CDR1 and CDR2 (germline): SGHVS, FQNEAQ. The CDR3 runs 15 residues. V was clipped by 5 bases and J by 3 bases; unmatched bases: 4. CDR3 nucleotides: TGTGCCAGCAGCGTAGGGACTAGCGGGGTCTACGAGCAGTACTTC. Its translation: CASSVGTSGVYEQYF.

The V gene is TRBV6-5, the J gene TRBJ2-3; TRBD1 is a possible D gene (5 bases). Germline CDR1 reads MNHEY; CDR2 reads SVGAGI. The V and J ends lost 5 bases and 4 bases respectively, with 13 bases between them. This CDR3 is 14 amino acids long. The DNA of the CDR3 is TGTGCCAGCAGTACGACAGCCCAGCCAGATACGCAGTATTTT. This gives the protein CASSTTAQPDTQYF.

The CDR3 DNA sequence: TGTGCCAGCAGTGAGGGGGGTTACGAGCAGTACTTC. Its protein is CASSEGGYEQYF. The chain uses TRBV6-1 and TRBJ2-7; a possible D gene is TRBD2 (6 bases). Looked up from germline, CDR1 is MNHNS and CDR2 is SASEGT. This CDR3 spans 12 amino acids. Trimming removed 3 bases from V and 4 bases from J, with 7 bases in between.

The chain employs TRBV11-2 and TRBJ2-3; 7 bases align to TRBD1. In germline, CDR1 is SGHAT, CDR2 FQNNGV. The CDR3 is made up of 13 amino acids. Trimming removed 5 bases from V and 1 base from J; junction bases left unmatched: 0. The chain's CDR3 is CASSGQGTDTQYF. In nucleotides, the CDR3 is TGTGCCAGCAGCGGACAGGGCACAGATACGCAGTATTTT.

This clone was counted between two and nine times. V is TRBV27 and J is TRBJ1-2; D not certain. The germline V and J ends were trimmed by 6 bases and 8 bases, with 13 bases remaining between them. This CDR3 is built from 12 residues. The germline CDR1 and CDR2 sequences are MNHEY and SMNVEV (reference sequence). Here the CDR3 reads CASSPPGEGYTF. The CDR3 nucleotides read TGTGCCAGCAGCCCCCCCGGGGAAGGCTACACCTTC.

The V call is TRBV6-2 or TRBV6-3, the J call TRBJ2-7; 7 bases align to TRBD2. The CDR3 consists of 15 residues. Germline CDR1 MNHEY, CDR2 SVGEGT. Trimming at V came to 2 bases and at J to 2 bases, leaving 6 bases not matched to a gene. The CDR3 DNA sequence: TGTGCCAGCAGTTACATTGGCGGGGGAACCTACGAGCAGTACTTC. Translating it yields CASSYIGGGTYEQYF.

V gene TRBV5-6 combines with J gene TRBJ1-6, with D maybe TRBD1 (6 bases). With 4 bases removed from V and 3 bases from J, the gap between germline ends came to 11 bases. The germline V gene has CDR1 SGHDT and CDR2 YYEEEE. The CDR3 length is 15 residues. The CDR3 nucleotides are TGTGCCAGCAGCGCAGGGGCGAGCTATAATTCACCCCTCCACTTT. It is translated as CASSAGASYNSPLHF.

The rearrangement joins TRBV19 to TRBJ2-7, with 11 positions matching TRBD1. After removal of 5 bases from V and 7 bases from J, the junction contained 7 bases not matched to a gene. CDR1 and CDR2 (germline): LNHDA, SQIVND (reference sequence). CDR3 length: 14 amino acids. The CDR3: CASSPGQGAREQYF. The CDR3 coding sequence is TGTGCCAGTAGTCCCGGACAGGGGGCGAGGGAGCAGTACTTC. Full variable domain (rest looked up from reference TRBV19 and TRBJ2-7): DGGITQSPKYLFRKEGQNVTLSCEQNLNHDAMYWYRQDPGQGLRLIYYSQIVNDFQKGDIAEGYSVSREKKESFPLTVTSAQKNPTAFYLCASSPGQGAREQYFGPGTRLTVT.

The CDR3 here is CASSWTGEDNEQFF. The CDR3, as DNA: TGTGCCAGCAGCTGGACAGGGGAGGACAATGAGCAGTTCTTC. The genes are TRBV7-2 and TRBJ2-1, with 9 bases aligning to TRBD1. This CDR3 region has 14 residues. V was clipped by 4 bases and J by 5 bases; unmatched bases: 3. Germline-derived CDR1 and CDR2 are SGHTA and FQGNSA.

The chain is built from TRBV7-2 and TRBJ2-2; unclear D gene. V lost 1 base and J lost 6, with 6 bases in between. CDR3 length: 13 residues. CDR1 is SGHTA, CDR2 FQGNSA, per germline. In DNA form, the CDR3 reads TGTGCCAGCAGCTTAGTGGGCCCCGGGGAGCTGTTTTTT. As protein: CASSLVGPGELFF.

V is TRBV2 and J is TRBJ2-5, with D maybe TRBD2 (6 bases). CDR1 and CDR2 (germline): SNHLY, FYNNEI. This CDR3 is built from 14 residues. V was shortened by 3 bases and J by 1 base, with 9 bases between the two germline ends. CDR3 in amino acids: CASSDGRAQETQYF. CDR3 in DNA: TGTGCCAGCAGTGACGGGAGAGCCCAAGAGACCCAGTACTTC. Variable domain in full (rest from reference TRBV2 and TRBJ2-5): EPEVTQTPSHQVTQMGQEVILRCVPISNHLYFYWYRQILGQKVEFLVSFYNNEISEKSEIFDDQFSVERPDGSNFTLKIRSTKLEDSAMYFCASSDGRAQETQYFGPGTRLLVL.

The gene calls are TRBV11-2 and TRBJ1-1; TRBD1 agrees at 7 bases. Germline V lookup: CDR1 SGHAT, CDR2 FQNNGV. The CDR3 runs to 18 residues. J gave up 5 bases and V 0 bases, and 15 bases lay outside the gene matches. CDR3 loop: CASSLEGRAGQARTEAFF. The CDR3 region has the DNA TGTGCCAGCAGCTTAGAGGGCCGTGCAGGACAGGCAAGGACTGAAGCTTTCTTT.

The rearrangement joins TRBV28 to TRBJ2-7; 11 positions match TRBD1. Germline CDR1 reads MDHEN; CDR2 reads SYDVKM. Germline trimming cut 3 bases from V and 6 bases from J; bases unmatched to any gene: 7. This CDR3 region has 15 residues. The CDR3 DNA follows: TGTGCCAGCAGTTTGTTAGGGACAGGGGGTTCCGAGCAGTACTTC. It specifies CASSLLGTGGSEQYF.

This rearrangement joins TRBV7-9 to TRBJ2-4; no reliable D call. V lost 5 bases and J lost 0, with 11 bases in between. Per germline, CDR1 SEHNR and CDR2 FQNEAQ (reference sequence). There are 15 residues in the CDR3. The CDR3 DNA reads as TGTGCCAGCAGCCCAGGTCCCAAAGCCAAAAACATTCAGTACTTC. It encodes CASSPGPKAKNIQYF.

The rearrangement joins TRBV2 to TRBJ2-7; maybe TRBD1 (6 bases). V was trimmed by 6 bases and J by 0 bases, leaving 6 bases between them. The CDR3 extends over 12 amino acids. The germline gives CDR1 SNHLY, CDR2 FYNNEI. The CDR3 protein is CASRDSSYEQYF. CDR3 in DNA: TGTGCCAGCAGGGACAGCTCCTACGAGCAGTACTTC.

This rearrangement joins TRBV2 to TRBJ1-1, with a weak D call TRBD1 (6 bases). V dropped 6 bases and J dropped 5 bases, with 19 bases sitting between them. The germline gives CDR1 SNHLY, CDR2 FYNNEI. This CDR3 is built from 15 residues. CDR3 bases: TGTGCCAGCAGCTCTCTTCAGGGGAGAGGGACTGAAGCTTTCTTT. Translation: CASSSLQGRGTEAFF. The whole variable domain, remainder taken from reference TRBV2 and TRBJ1-1, is EPEVTQTPSHQVTQMGQEVILRCVPISNHLYFYWYRQILGQKVEFLVSFYNNEISEKSEIFDDQFSVERPDGSNFTLKIRSTKLEDSAMYFCASSSLQGRGTEAFFGQGTRLTVV.

The chain uses TRBV7-8 and TRBJ2-3, with D tentatively TRBD2 (5 bases). The V and J ends lost 2 bases and 4 bases respectively, with 7 bases between them. The germline CDR1 and CDR2 sequences are SGHVS and FQNEAQ. This CDR3 has 13 amino acids. The CDR3 nucleotides are TGTGCCAGCAGCTTATTGAGGGCAGATACGCAGTATTTT. Protein product: CASSLLRADTQYF.

The CDR3 region has the DNA TGTGCCAGTTCCCGACAGAACTCCTTTTTTACGAACACTGAAGCTTTCTTT. Its protein is CASSRQNSFFTNTEAFF. V gene TRBV5-6 combines with J gene TRBJ1-1; a weak D match, TRBD1 (5 bases). From germline, CDR1 is SGHDT and CDR2 YYEEEE. Trimming took off 8 bases at V and 1 base at J, with 24 bases between the two ends. The CDR3 consists of 17 residues.